Listed here are 27 T cell receptor beta chains from one sample, sequenced in a study of metastatic and nonmetastatic thyroid tumors. Using MiXCR, TCRdb re-called clones from the PCR reads. The top ten clones hold over 7% of a sample with about 82,000 clones, approximately 12% of them seen once. All patients were untreated before thyroid surgery. Sequences were obtained from tumor tissue. Receptors were obtained from a female donor with papillary thyroid cancer or a benign thyroid nodule (not recorded which). Some clones in this sample may be carry-over from other donors' samples.

The sample holds many counts of this clone. This chain joins TRBV2 and TRBJ2-7; TRBD1 agrees at 9 bases. Unmatched junction bases numbered 9, after V lost 3 bases and J lost 3 bases. Looked up from germline, CDR1 is SNHLY and CDR2 is FYNNEI. The CDR3 has 16 residues. The CDR3 nucleotides are TGTGCCAGCAGTGATGAGGGGCGGACAGGGGACTACGAGCAGTACTTC. Translated: CASSDEGRTGDYEQYF.

This clone was detected a few times. One base away lies a much larger clone, so this may be a sequencing read error. The gene calls are TRBV6-1 and TRBJ2-2, with no clear D. CDR1 and CDR2 from the germline V gene are MNHNS and SASEGT. This CDR3 is 15 amino acids long. CDR3 in DNA: TGTTCCAGCAGCCCCCGAGGCCGGAGCTCCGGGGAGCTGTTTTTT. The encoded protein is CSSSPRGRSSGELFF.

This clone was picked up many times. The gene calls are TRBV5-6 and TRBJ1-3, with D possibly TRBD1 on 5 matching bases. CDR1 SGHDT and CDR2 YYEEEE come from the germline V gene. The CDR3 length is 15 residues. V was pared by 3 bases and J by 4 bases, with 14 bases between. CDR3 sequence (DNA): TGTGCCAGCAGCTCTAGAGGGGCGGCGGGAAACACCATATATTTT. It codes for CASSSRGAAGNTIYF.

As for this clone: Being one base from a much bigger clone, this may be a read error. This rearrangement joins TRBV20-1 to TRBJ2-1; the D gene is possibly TRBD1 (5 bases). This CDR3 is 13 amino acids long. V gave up 5 bases and J gave up 3 bases, with 11 bases separating them. From germline, CDR1 is DFQATT and CDR2 SNEGSKA (reference sequence). The CDR3 nucleotides read TGCAGTGCTTCAAAGGACATCTACAATGAGCAGTTCTTC. This translates into CSASKDIYNEQFF.

The table lists this clone with many counts. The chain combines TRBV24-1 with TRBJ1-5, with no clear D. Germline CDR1 reads KGHDR; CDR2 reads SFDVKD. The CDR3 has 14 residues. V lost 5 bases to trimming and J lost 0 bases, with 7 bases between them. CDR3 nucleotides: TGTGCCACCAGTGGGGAATATAGCAATCAGCCCCAGCATTTT. Its translation: CATSGEYSNQPQHF.

This clone was detected many times. The V call is TRBV5-1, the J call TRBJ2-2, with D tentatively TRBD1 or TRBD2 (5 bases each). V dropped 6 bases and J dropped 2 bases, with 14 bases sitting between them. There are 15 residues in the CDR3. Germline-derived CDR1 and CDR2 are SGHRS and YFSETQ. DNA of the CDR3: TGCGCCAGCACATCCGGGACCCCTAACACCGGGGAGCTGTTTTTT. Translating it yields CASTSGTPNTGELFF. Full variable domain (outside the CDR3, taken from reference TRBV5-1 and TRBJ2-2): KAGVTQTPRYLIKTRGQQVTLSCSPISGHRSVSWYQQTPGQGLQFLFEYFSETQRNKGNFPGRFSGRQFSNSRSEMNVSTLELGDSALYLCASTSGTPNTGELFFGEGSRLTVL.

At least ten counts were recorded for this clone. This sequence joins TRBV6-5 and TRBJ2-7; D is ambiguous. This CDR3 comprises 16 residues. The V gene's germline CDR1 is MNHEY and CDR2 SVGAGI. Trimming pared 0 bases from V and 0 bases from J, leaving 12 bases between. Here the CDR3 DNA reads TGTGCCAGCAGTTACTCGACCGGCCGCGTCTCCTACGAGCAGTACTTC. Encoded protein: CASSYSTGRVSYEQYF.

The genes are TRBV2 and TRBJ2-5; the D is unclear. Germline CDR1 reads SNHLY; CDR2 reads FYNNEI. Trimming stripped 4 bases from V and 5 bases from J, with 8 bases between. CDR3 length: 12 residues. The CDR3 loop is CASSGSRETQYF. CDR3 bases: TGTGCCAGCAGTGGGTCCCGGGAGACCCAGTACTTC. Using reference TRBV2 and TRBJ2-5 for the parts outside the CDR3, the full variable domain is EPEVTQTPSHQVTQMGQEVILRCVPISNHLYFYWYRQILGQKVEFLVSFYNNEISEKSEIFDDQFSVERPDGSNFTLKIRSTKLEDSAMYFCASSGSRETQYFGPGTRLLVL.

Comments on this clone: This clone may be a read error of a much larger clone one base away. The chain is built from TRBV10-2 and TRBJ2-1; TRBD2 matches 13 bases. The germline CDR1 and CDR2 sequences are WSHSY and SAAADI. CDR3 length: 15 residues. CDR3 coding DNA: TGCGCCAGCACCCGTACTAGCGGGAGGGCCCCCGAGCAGTCCTTC. Protein: CASTRTSGRAPEQSF.

The table lists this clone with a few counts. The germline gene is not matched at one end of the junction; a read error may be the cause. The chain is built from TRBV27 and TRBJ1-5; 8 positions match TRBD1. The CDR3 length is 15 residues. Germline CDR1 and CDR2: MNHEY and SMNVEV (reference sequence). The CDR3 is CASSSDREGGQHQHF. As DNA, the CDR3 is TGTGCCAGCAGTTCGGACAGGGAAGGAGGTCAGCACCAGCATTTT.

This clone has ten or more counts. The V call is TRBV20-1, the J call TRBJ2-5, with 7 bases aligning to TRBD1. This CDR3 is 14 amino acids long. V trimming: 2 bases; J trimming: 4 bases; junction bases outside the gene matches: 7. Germline values: CDR1 DFQATT, CDR2 SNEGSKA (reference sequence). CDR3 nucleotides: TGCAGTGCTAGACCAAACAGGGGACGAGAGACCCAGTACTTC. Its protein product is CSARPNRGRETQYF.

This clone occurred many times. This chain links TRBV2 with TRBJ1-6; 7 nucleotides align to TRBD1. V was clipped by 6 bases and J by 0 bases; unmatched bases: 2. In germline, CDR1 is SNHLY, CDR2 FYNNEI. The CDR3 runs to 15 residues. As DNA, the CDR3 is TGTGCCAGCAGGGACAGGAGCTCCTATAATTCACCCCTCCACTTT. As protein: CASRDRSSYNSPLHF.

This clone was seen repeatedly, ten times or more. J is TRBJ1-4 and V is TRBV18; 7 positions match TRBD1. The CDR3 consists of 14 residues. Germline CDR1 is KGHSH and CDR2 is LQKENI. Trimming cost V 3 bases and J 5 bases; bases outside gene matches: 3. CDR3 sequence (DNA): TGTGCCAGCTCACCGGGACAGTTCAATGAAAAACTGTTTTTT. This translates into CASSPGQFNEKLFF.

This clone was found many times. The chain combines TRBV20-1 with TRBJ1-1, with a tentative D call TRBD1 (6 bases). Germline CDR1 DFQATT, CDR2 SNEGSKA (reference sequence). This CDR3 spans 12 amino acids. Trimming left V 6 bases short and J 3 bases short, with 11 bases between. CDR3 in amino acids: CSARGIHTEAFF. CDR3 sequence (DNA): TGCAGTGCAAGGGGGATCCACACTGAAGCTTTCTTT.

Points on this clone: A much larger clone sits a single nucleotide away, making a read error possible. This chain connects TRBV19 to TRBJ2-4; D might be TRBD1 or TRBD2, each matching 6 bases. The V gene's germline CDR1 is LNHDA and CDR2 SQIVND (reference sequence). The CDR3 runs 14 residues. CDR3 in DNA: TGTGCCAGTAGTTATCGACTCCCGGGGGACATTAAGTACTTC. This sequence encodes CASSYRLPGDIKYF. The full variable domain, its missing parts supplied by reference TRBV19 and TRBJ2-4, is DGGITQSPKYLFRKEGQNVTLSCEQNLNHDAMYWYRQDPGQGLRLIYYSQIVNDFQKGDIAEGYSVSREKKESFPLTVTSAQKNPTAFYLCASSYRLPGDIKYFGAGTRLSVL.

This clone has a count of ten or more. This chain joins TRBV20-1 and TRBJ2-1, with TRBD2 as a possible D gene (5 bases). Trimming took 6 bases from V and 4 from J, leaving 16 bases between them. Per germline, CDR1 DFQATT and CDR2 SNEGSKA (reference sequence). This CDR3 is built from 14 residues. In DNA form, the CDR3 reads TGCAGTGCCCTTGGACTGAAAGATTACAATGAGCAGTTCTTC. It translates to CSALGLKDYNEQFF.

This clone was recorded at least ten times. The rearrangement uses TRBV20-1 and TRBJ1-1; weak D call: TRBD1 (5 bases). The CDR3 sequence is 15 residues long. Germline V CDR1 and CDR2: DFQATT, SNEGSKA (reference sequence). V lost 1 base, J lost 1 base, and 13 bases lay in between. The CDR3 reads CSARVGGSTNTEAFF. The CDR3 DNA follows: TGCAGTGCTAGAGTGGGGGGTAGCACGAACACTGAAGCTTTCTTT.

This clone showed up many times. J is TRBJ2-7 and V is TRBV29-1; D gene uncertain. CDR1 is SQVTM and CDR2 is ANQGSEA in the germline V gene. The CDR3 is made up of 11 amino acids. With 4 bases removed from V and 2 bases from J, the gap between germline ends came to 6 bases. The chain's CDR3 is CSVADTYEQYF. The CDR3 region has the DNA TGCAGCGTTGCTGACACCTACGAGCAGTACTTC.

This clone was picked up many times. The chain combines TRBV10-3 with TRBJ2-3; TRBD1 is a possible D gene (6 bases). Germline CDR1 ENHRY, CDR2 SYGVKD. V shed 2 bases and J shed 6 bases, with 9 bases lying between them. The CDR3 runs to 13 residues. CDR3 DNA sequence: TGTGCCATCAGTGAGCCAGGGGCGGATACGCAGTATTTT. Protein: CAISEPGADTQYF.

This clone is classed as medium-sized. This chain connects TRBV27 to TRBJ2-7; 8 bases are a match to TRBD1. The V and J ends lost 2 bases and 6 bases, in that order; junction bases with no gene match: 3. Germline V lookup: CDR1 MNHEY, CDR2 SMNVEV (reference sequence). This CDR3 region has 13 residues. Here the CDR3 DNA reads TGTGCCAGCAGTTTACCGGGACAGGCCGAGCAGTACTTC. Encoded protein: CASSLPGQAEQYF.

Of note for this clone: Given the absence of the conserved phenylalanine or tryptophan at the CDR3 end, a read error is likely. No DNA is shown, since the ends of the CDR3 on it are uncertain; the CDR3 is the one TCRdb lists. This chain joins TRBV20-1 and TRBJ2-2; the table's D call TRBD1 went unverified against the DNA. Germline CDR1 is DFQATT and CDR2 is SNEGSKA (reference sequence). The length of the CDR3 is 15 amino acids, counting both ends. The CDR3 reads CSARGHRGLTGEPFS.

This clone was counted ten times or more. The chain joins TRBV27 to TRBJ1-6; D is unresolved. Looked up from germline, CDR1 is MNHEY and CDR2 is SMNVEV (reference sequence). Trimming cost V 2 bases and J 1 base, with 12 bases left between them. CDR3 size: 17 residues. The CDR3 region is CASSLLGYGSYNSPLHF. Written as DNA, the CDR3 is TGTGCCAGCAGTTTACTAGGGTATGGGTCCTATAATTCACCCCTCCACTTT.

This clone was observed at least ten times. The gene calls are TRBV7-2 and TRBJ2-3; 10 positions match TRBD2. The germline V gene has CDR1 SGHTA and CDR2 FQGNSA. The V gene end was trimmed by 6 bases and the J gene end by 3 bases; junction bases not matched to a gene: 6. The CDR3 runs to 15 residues. DNA of the CDR3: TGTGCCAGCAGGCTTACTAGCGGGGAAACAGATACGCAGTATTTT. Protein product: CASRLTSGETDTQYF. The complete variable domain, with remaining parts taken from reference TRBV7-2 and TRBJ2-3, reads GAGVSQSPSNKVTEKGKDVELRCDPISGHTALYWYRQSLGQGLEFLIYFQGNSAPDKSGLPSDRFSAERTGGSVSTLTIQRTQQEDSAVYLCASRLTSGETDTQYFGPGTRLTVL.

At least ten counts were recorded for this clone. V usage is TRBV20-1 and J usage is TRBJ1-5; no definite D call. The CDR3 has 14 residues. Trimming left V 6 bases short and J 0 bases short, with 12 bases between. Looked up from germline, CDR1 is DFQATT and CDR2 is SNEGSKA (reference sequence). Here the CDR3 DNA reads TGCAGTGCCACGTGGCGTGATAGCAATCAGCCCCAGCATTTT. Translated: CSATWRDSNQPQHF.

This clone was seen ten or more times. The V call is TRBV14, the J call TRBJ2-3; 16 nucleotides align to TRBD2. CDR1 is SGHDN and CDR2 is FVKESK in the germline V gene. Trimming removed 3 bases from V and 5 bases from J; junction bases left unmatched: 11. This CDR3 contains 19 residues. The CDR3 loop reads CASSHPQGTSGRARDTQYF. In DNA form, the CDR3 reads TGTGCCAGCAGCCACCCCCAAGGGACTAGCGGGAGGGCTAGAGATACGCAGTATTTT.

This clone was found many times. The chain joins TRBV7-2 to TRBJ2-7; no clear D. Per the germline V gene, CDR1 is SGHTA and CDR2 is FQGNSA. Trimming left V 4 bases short and J 3 bases short, with 13 bases between. There are 14 residues in the CDR3. As DNA, the CDR3 is TGTGCCAGCAGCTCGCCACGGGTGTTCTACGAGCAGTACTTC. Residues: CASSSPRVFYEQYF. The whole variable domain, filled in from reference TRBV7-2 and TRBJ2-7, reads GAGVSQSPSNKVTEKGKDVELRCDPISGHTALYWYRQSLGQGLEFLIYFQGNSAPDKSGLPSDRFSAERTGGSVSTLTIQRTQQEDSAVYLCASSSPRVFYEQYFGPGTRLTVT.

By frequency in the sample, this clone is medium-sized. The chain carries TRBV6-1 and TRBJ2-3; D is uncertain. Germline V gives CDR1 MNHNS, CDR2 SASEGT. This CDR3 has 13 amino acids. Trimming pared 8 bases from V and 1 base from J, leaving 10 bases between. CDR3 sequence: CASSGRRTDTQYF. The CDR3, as DNA: TGTGCCAGCTCGGGTCGGCGCACAGATACGCAGTATTTT.